This TCR beta chain was identified in a study of T cell responses to AZD1222 COVID-19 vaccine. Whole-study findings and limits: The study found vaccine-associated CD4 TCRs spanning spike, dominant at 160-218 and 743-854. Unmutated variant regions are reportedly the target of nearly half of TCRs that are spike-specific.

A remark on this clone: Its cognate antigen is unknown.

Measured with immunoSEQ multiplex PCR; TCRdb has only the in-frame clones, and not every one. The repertoire consists of approximately 170,000 clones, with 90% to 95% occurring once and the leading ten covering less than 1.3%. CDR3 length equals 15 residues. Trimming took off 0 bases at V and 0 bases at J, with 8 bases between the two ends. This receptor was taken from an adult who received the AZD1222 COVID-19 vaccine. Sequenced here: peripheral blood, sampled 28 days after the second AZD1222 dose. This chain uses TRBV23-1 with TRBJ1-2, with D uncertain. TRBV23-1 is an open reading frame whose function is uncertain. The CDR3 loop is CASSQSPRPNYGYTF. As DNA, the CDR3 is TGCGCCAGCAGTCAATCGCCTCGCCCTAACTATGGCTACACCTTC.